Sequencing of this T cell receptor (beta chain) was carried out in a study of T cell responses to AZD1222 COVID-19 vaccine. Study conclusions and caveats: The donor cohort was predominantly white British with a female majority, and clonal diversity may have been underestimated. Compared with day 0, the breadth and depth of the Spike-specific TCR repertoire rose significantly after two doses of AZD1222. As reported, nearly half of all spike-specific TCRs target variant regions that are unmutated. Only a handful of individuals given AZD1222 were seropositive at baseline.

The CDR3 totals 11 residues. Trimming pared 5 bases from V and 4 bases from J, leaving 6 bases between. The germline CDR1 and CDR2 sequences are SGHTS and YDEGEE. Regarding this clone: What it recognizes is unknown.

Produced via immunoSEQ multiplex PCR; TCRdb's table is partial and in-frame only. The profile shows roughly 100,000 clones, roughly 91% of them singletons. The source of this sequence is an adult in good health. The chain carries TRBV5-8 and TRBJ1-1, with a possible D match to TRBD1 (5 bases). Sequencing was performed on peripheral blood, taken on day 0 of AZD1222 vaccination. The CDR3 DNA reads TGTGCCAGCAGGGGACCCACTGAAGCTTTCTTT. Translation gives CASRGPTEAFF.